The 17 T cell receptor beta chains given below trace back to one sample, sequenced in a study of T cells in Graves' hyperthyroidism and ophthalmopathy. The TCR beta CDR3 regions underwent amplification using RNA transcripts as the source. First-round RT-PCR targeting the TCR CDR3 was performed with the HTBI primer set. One entry per CDR3 protein results from TCRdb running MiXCR on the multiplex PCR reads. The data hold about 600,000 distinct CDR3 sequences, with about 14% observed a single time. Sample: blood. The source of these receptors is a woman between 45 and 65 years old with Graves' ophthalmopathy.

This clonotype has a count of ten or more. This chain uses TRBV5-6 with TRBJ2-2; D possibly uses TRBD1 or TRBD2 (5 bases each). The germline V gene encodes CDR1 SGHDT and CDR2 YYEEEE. This CDR3 spans 15 amino acids. V gave up 5 bases and J gave up 0 bases, with 11 bases separating them. In DNA, the CDR3 is TGTGCCAGCAGTGGGACCGATACGAACACCGGGGAGCTGTTTTTT. It encodes CASSGTDTNTGELFF.

This clonotype came up many times. The chain joins TRBV20-1 to TRBJ2-7; maybe TRBD2 (6 bases). Germline assignment: CDR1 DFQATT and CDR2 SNEGSKA (reference sequence). The CDR3 loop spans 15 amino acids. Trimming cost V 3 bases and J 4 bases, with 19 bases left between them. The CDR3 DNA follows: TGCAGTGCTAGGTTGCTTATCGGGGGACGGTACGAGCAGTACTTC. Translation gives CSARLLIGGRYEQYF.

This clonotype was counted at least ten times. This chain joins TRBV12-3 or TRBV12-4 and TRBJ2-3; no clear D. The CDR3 spans 16 residues. Trimming stripped 0 bases from V and 1 base from J, with 11 bases between. In nucleotides, the CDR3 is TGTGCCAGCAGTTTAGCTGTCGATTGGCGCACAGATACGCAGTATTTT. It encodes CASSLAVDWRTDTQYF.

This clonotype was recorded a few times. The chain is built from TRBV10-3 and TRBJ1-2; 7 nucleotides align to TRBD1. CDR1 is ENHRY and CDR2 is SYGVKD in the germline V gene. J lost 7 bases, V lost 7 bases, and 12 bases had no gene match. CDR3 length: 14 residues. The CDR3 DNA is TGTGCCATCACGGGGGGACAGTATCGGGGTGGCTACACCTTC. Encoded protein: CAITGGQYRGGYTF.

This clonotype was found a few times. This chain links TRBV7-8 with TRBJ1-2; D is perhaps TRBD1 (6 bases). The germline V gene encodes CDR1 SGHVS and CDR2 FQNEAQ. The CDR3 length is 16 residues. Deletions cut 0 bases from V and 2 bases from J, with 13 bases between. This CDR3 is CASSLAGQYKNYGYTF. Written as DNA, the CDR3 is TGTGCCAGCAGCTTAGCCGGACAGTATAAAAACTATGGCTACACCTTC.

Turning to this clonotype: A much larger clone differs by one base, so this may be a read error. The V gene is TRBV18, the J gene TRBJ2-7; D gene unclear. Germline V CDR1 and CDR2: KGHSH, LQKENI. The length of the CDR3 is 14 residues. The CDR3 region is CASSTPSGFDEQYF. The CDR3 DNA sequence: TGTGCCAGCTCAACACCATCCGGGTTCGACGAGCAGTACTTC.

This clonotype was observed at least ten times. J is TRBJ1-2 and V is TRBV29-1, with D maybe TRBD1 (5 bases). Germline V gene lookup returns CDR1 SQVTM and CDR2 ANQGSEA. V was trimmed by 4 bases and J by 7 bases, leaving 10 bases between them. This CDR3 spans 11 amino acids. CDR3 nucleotides: TGCAGCGTTGGGGGGTATGGTGGCTACACCTTC. This codes for CSVGGYGGYTF. The full variable domain, completed using reference TRBV29-1 and TRBJ1-2, is SAVISQKPSRDICQRGTSLTIQCQVDSQVTMMFWYRQQPGQSLTLIATANQGSEATYESGFVIDKFPISRPNLTFSTLTVSNMSPEDSSIYLCSVGGYGGYTFGSGTRLTVV.

The rearrangement joins TRBV3-1 to TRBJ2-1, with D possibly being TRBD2 (6 bases). The germline V and J ends were trimmed by 1 base and 5 bases, with 18 bases remaining between them. This CDR3 is 17 amino acids long. Per the germline V gene, CDR1 is LGHDT and CDR2 is YNNKEL (reference sequence). The CDR3 DNA sequence: TGTGCCAGCAGCCAAGGTCTAAGGCTAGCGAGTCACAATGAGCAGTTCTTC. This translates into CASSQGLRLASHNEQFF.

This clonotype was recorded at least ten times. The chain has TRBV10-3 and TRBJ2-1, with 8 bases fitting TRBD2. The CDR3 is made up of 12 amino acids. V was pared by 6 bases and J by 9 bases, with 4 bases of the junction left unmatched. CDR1 is ENHRY, CDR2 SYGVKD, per germline. CDR3 DNA: TGTGCCATCAGGGAGCGGGAGTTTGAGCAGTTCTTC. Translated, it gives CAIREREFEQFF.

This clonotype has a count of ten or more. The V and J genes are TRBV6-2 or TRBV6-3 and TRBJ2-7; TRBD2 matches at 13 bases. The germline V gene encodes CDR1 MNHEY and CDR2 SVGEGT. CDR3 size: 16 residues. Losses at the gene ends were 4 bases for V and 4 bases for J; bases not matched to a gene: 7. CDR3 DNA sequence: TGTGCCAGCAGTTTCACAGGACTAGCGGGAGTATACGAGCAGTACTTC. Its protein is CASSFTGLAGVYEQYF.

This clonotype has a handful of counts. The chain combines TRBV12-5 with TRBJ2-5; 16 bases agree with TRBD2. The CDR3 is 18 amino acids. V shed 6 bases and J 4 bases; nucleotides not matched to a gene: 11. Germline V gene sequence: CDR1 LGHNT, CDR2 FRNRAP. The CDR3 here is CASGPPGLAGGPGETQYF. Here the CDR3 DNA reads TGTGCTAGTGGACCTCCGGGACTAGCGGGAGGGCCTGGAGAGACCCAGTACTTC.

Of note for this clonotype: A much more abundant neighbour one base away suggests this may be a read error. The chain links TRBV11-1 to TRBJ2-7, with 7 nucleotides matching TRBD1. The germline V gene has CDR1 SGHAT and CDR2 FQDESV (reference sequence). The CDR3 is 15 residues long. Here the CDR3 DNA reads TGTACCAGCAGCTTACCCGGGACAGACTCCTACGAGCAGTACTTC. The encoded protein is CTSSLPGTDSYEQYF. Full variable domain (outside the CDR3, taken from reference TRBV11-1 and TRBJ2-7): EAEVAQSPRYKITEKSQAVAFWCDPISGHATLYWYRQILGQGPELLVQFQDESVVDDSQLPKDRFSAERLKGVDSTLKIQPAELGDSAMYLCTSSLPGTDSYEQYFGPGTRLTVT.

The rearrangement links TRBV7-9 to TRBJ1-3, with D perhaps matching TRBD1 (5 bases). Per germline, CDR1 SEHNR and CDR2 FQNEAQ (reference sequence). This CDR3 is 13 amino acids long. V was trimmed by 5 bases and J by 7 bases, leaving 12 bases between them. The CDR3 nucleotides read TGTGCCAGCAGCCCACCGGGGGGGAACACCATATATTTT. Translation: CASSPPGGNTIYF.

The genes are TRBV24-1 and TRBJ2-7; no reliable D call. The V gene lost 4 bases and the J gene lost 2 bases, with 5 bases spanning the gap. This CDR3 contains 12 residues. Germline-derived CDR1 and CDR2 are KGHDR and SFDVKD. CDR3 nucleotides: TGTGCCACCAGTGACGGAGCCTACGAGCAGTACTTC. Protein sequence: CATSDGAYEQYF.

This clonotype was seen at least ten times. The chain carries TRBV7-2 and TRBJ1-4; 12 bases agree with TRBD1. CDR1 SGHTA and CDR2 FQGNSA come from the germline V gene. V was clipped by 1 base and J by 7 bases; unmatched bases: 4. This CDR3 region has 16 residues. The CDR3 DNA is TGTGCCAGCAGCTTAGACGGGACAGGGGGCATTGAAAAACTGTTTTTT. Encoded protein: CASSLDGTGGIEKLFF.

Concerning this clonotype: A read error is possible here, since a much larger clone lies one base away. This rearrangement joins TRBV12-3 or TRBV12-4 to TRBJ2-2; 9 bases map to TRBD1. V lost 8 bases to trimming and J lost 6 bases; unmatched junction nucleotides: 7. The CDR3 is 14 amino acids. CDR3 residues: CASVRDRVAGELFF. Here the CDR3 DNA reads TGTGCCAGCGTCCGGGACAGGGTGGCCGGGGAGCTGTTTTTT.

The chain joins TRBV4-1 to TRBJ1-2; 11 positions agree with TRBD1. Germline-derived CDR1 and CDR2 are MGHRA and YSYEKL. CDR3 length equals 15 residues. J gave up 6 bases and V 1 base, and 4 bases lay outside the gene matches. The CDR3 nucleotides read TGCGCCAGCAGCCAAGCAGGACAGGGGGCGCATGGCTACACCTTC. Amino acid sequence: CASSQAGQGAHGYTF.